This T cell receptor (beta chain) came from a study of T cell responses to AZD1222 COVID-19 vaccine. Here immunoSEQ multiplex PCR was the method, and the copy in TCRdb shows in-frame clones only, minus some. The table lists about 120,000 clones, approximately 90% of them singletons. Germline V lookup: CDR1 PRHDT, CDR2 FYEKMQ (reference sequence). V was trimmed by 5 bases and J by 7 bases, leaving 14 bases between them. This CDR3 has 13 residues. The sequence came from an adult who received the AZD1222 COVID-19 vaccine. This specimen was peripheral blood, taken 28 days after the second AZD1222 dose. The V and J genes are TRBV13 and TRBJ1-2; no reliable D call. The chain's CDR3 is CASSRRTGVGYTF. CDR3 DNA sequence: TGTGCCAGCAGCCGCCGAACCGGGGTTGGCTACACCTTC.